This entry lists 25 T cell receptor beta chains sequenced from one sample in a study of blood T cell repertoires in COVID-19. Using immunoSEQ multiplex PCR, the repertoire was profiled, and TCRdb retains in-frame clones only, with some absent. Here the sample spans hundreds of thousands of clones, about four fifths being singletons. Input material: peripheral blood. Receptor source: a woman of 80 years or more with COVID-19, enrolled during active disease.

The CDR3, as DNA: TGTGCCAGCTCACCAGTGGACAACTCTGGAAACACCATATATTTT. Amino acids: CASSPVDNSGNTIYF. The rearrangement joins TRBV18 to TRBJ1-3, with a possible D match to TRBD1 (5 bases). CDR3 length: 15 amino acids. Germline V gives CDR1 KGHSH, CDR2 LQKENI. The V end was cut by 2 bases, the J end by 0 bases, with 8 bases between.

The rearrangement links TRBV2 to TRBJ1-1; 8 nucleotides align to TRBD1. Germline-derived CDR1 and CDR2 are SNHLY and FYNNEI. V dropped 6 bases and J dropped 5; count of bases not matched to a gene: 11. The CDR3 sequence is 15 residues long. CDR3 sequence (DNA): TGTGCCAGCAGCCCATTCGGACAGGGAAGAACTGAAGCTTTCTTT. The encoded protein is CASSPFGQGRTEAFF. Using reference TRBV2 and TRBJ1-1 for the parts outside the CDR3, the full variable domain is EPEVTQTPSHQVTQMGQEVILRCVPISNHLYFYWYRQILGQKVEFLVSFYNNEISEKSEIFDDQFSVERPDGSNFTLKIRSTKLEDSAMYFCASSPFGQGRTEAFFGQGTRLTVV.

The chain joins TRBV25-1 to TRBJ1-4; 9 nucleotides agree with TRBD1. V trimming: 6 bases; J trimming: 3 bases; junction bases outside the gene matches: 5. The V gene's germline CDR1 is MGHDK and CDR2 SYGVNS. This CDR3 is built from 15 residues. For the CDR3, the DNA is TGTGCCAGCAGCTCTCGGGACAGGGCTAATGAAAAACTGTTTTTT. This gives the protein CASSSRDRANEKLFF.

The J gene is TRBJ1-2, the V gene TRBV5-6; D unclear. Trimming removed 6 bases at V and 4 bases at J, with 13 bases between. Germline CDR1 is SGHDT and CDR2 is YYEEEE. The CDR3 totals 13 residues. The CDR3 nucleotides read TGTGCCAGCACCTACAGTGAGTTCTATGGCTACACCTTC. Amino acid sequence: CASTYSEFYGYTF.

The gene calls are TRBV12-3 or TRBV12-4 and TRBJ1-1; the D is unclear. The CDR3 spans 13 residues. The germline V and J ends were trimmed by 6 bases and 1 base, with 9 bases remaining between them. The CDR3 loop reads CASRPTPNTEAFF. CDR3 sequence (DNA): TGTGCCAGCAGACCAACACCGAACACTGAAGCTTTCTTT.

This sequence joins TRBV28 and TRBJ1-1; TRBD1 matches at 9 bases. V was pared by 8 bases and J by 5 bases, with 12 bases of the junction left unmatched. Germline-derived CDR1 and CDR2 are MDHEN and SYDVKM. The CDR3 is 15 amino acids. The CDR3 nucleotides are TGTGCCAGCTTCGCTCGGGACAGGGCGTGGACTGAAGCTTTCTTT. This gives the protein CASFARDRAWTEAFF.

Remarks on this clone: A clone one base away is much larger, so this may be a read error. This sequence joins TRBV5-1 and TRBJ2-2, with D possibly matching TRBD2 (6 bases). The CDR3 covers 17 residues. V lost 0 bases and J 5 bases, leaving 17 bases between the germline ends. The germline V gene encodes CDR1 SGHRS and CDR2 YFSETQ. In DNA, the CDR3 is TGCGCCAGCAGCTTGGAACTCCCTAGCGAACAGACCGGGGAGCTGTTTTTT. This codes for CASSLELPSEQTGELFF.

The J gene is TRBJ1-6, the V gene TRBV28; the D is unclear. Trimming took off 2 bases at V and 6 bases at J, with 14 bases between the two ends. Germline V gives CDR1 MDHEN, CDR2 SYDVKM. The CDR3 runs to 16 residues. Written as DNA, the CDR3 is TGTGCCAGCAGTTTACCCGACACTTCCCCTAATTCACCCCTCCACTTT. This sequence encodes CASSLPDTSPNSPLHF.

The chain uses TRBV3-1 (or the pseudogene TRBV3-2) and TRBJ2-1, with a weak D call TRBD2 (6 bases). The CDR3 loop spans 15 amino acids. V was shortened by 3 bases and J by 4 bases, with 13 bases between the two germline ends. Germline V gene lookup returns CDR1 LGHDT and CDR2 YNNKEL (reference sequence). The chain's CDR3 is CASSHSGGSYNEQFF. The CDR3 nucleotides are TGTGCCAGCAGCCACTCCGGGGGTTCATACAATGAGCAGTTCTTC.

This clone was observed once. This rearrangement joins TRBV30 to TRBJ1-5, with D possibly matching TRBD1 (6 bases). The germline V gene has CDR1 GTSNPN and CDR2 SVGIG (reference sequence). The CDR3 sequence is 13 residues long. With 7 bases removed from V and 5 bases from J, the gap between germline ends came to 15 bases. The CDR3 DNA sequence: TGTGCCTACGCAGGGGAGTTGGATCAGCCCCAGCATTTT. Protein: CAYAGELDQPQHF.

The CDR3 DNA reads as TGTGCCAGCAGGGACAGGAGCTCTGGAAACACCATATATTTT. It is translated as CASRDRSSGNTIYF. The J gene is TRBJ1-3, the V gene TRBV2; 7 nucleotides match TRBD1. The V and J ends lost 6 bases and 0 bases, in that order; junction bases with no gene match: 2. Germline lookup yields CDR1 SNHLY and CDR2 FYNNEI. The CDR3 covers 14 residues.

The chain carries TRBV7-2 and TRBJ1-1; possible D gene TRBD1, 5 bases. The CDR3 loop spans 15 amino acids. Germline V lookup: CDR1 SGHTA, CDR2 FQGNSA. Trimming took 1 base from V and 0 from J, leaving 9 bases between them. This CDR3 reads CASSLGGQLNTEAFF. The CDR3 DNA sequence: TGTGCCAGCAGCTTAGGGGGCCAGTTGAACACTGAAGCTTTCTTT.

The chain combines TRBV21-1 with TRBJ2-1; the DNA was not used to check the table's D call, TRBD2. TRBV21-1 counts as a pseudogene. The CDR3 is 22 residues long. The CDR3 DNA sequence: TGTGCCAGCAGCCCCGGCGCAAGGCCCGGGACTAGCGGGAGAATGGGTATCGGTGAGCAGTTCTTC. Protein sequence: CASSPGARPGTSGRMGIGEQFF.

The gene calls are TRBV21-1 and TRBJ2-2; TRBD2 reflects the table's D call only, with no check against the DNA. TRBV21-1 is a pseudogene. The CDR3 runs 17 residues. The CDR3, as DNA: TGTGCCAGCAGCAAGCCTTCTAGCATTGGGAACACCGGGGAGCTGTTTTTT. Its protein product is CASSKPSSIGNTGELFF.

The V and J genes are TRBV2 and TRBJ1-6; the D gene is possibly TRBD1 (5 bases). The germline gives CDR1 SNHLY, CDR2 FYNNEI. Between the trimmed V and J ends, which lost 8 bases and 9 bases, there was a span of 14 bases. This CDR3 is built from 13 residues. The CDR3: CASPGGVGSPLHF. In DNA, the CDR3 is TGTGCCAGCCCTGGGGGGGTGGGTTCACCCCTCCACTTT.

In DNA, the CDR3 is TGTGCCAGCAGCGTGCGGGGGGGCCTTAGTGAGCAGTTCTTC. This codes for CASSVRGGLSEQFF. This chain connects TRBV11-2 to TRBJ2-1; 9 bases fit TRBD2. CDR3 length: 14 amino acids. The trim removed 5 bases at V and 9 bases at J, leaving 8 bases unmatched. Germline values: CDR1 SGHAT, CDR2 FQNNGV.

The genes are TRBV5-1 and TRBJ1-1, with 10 nucleotides matching TRBD1. This CDR3 comprises 15 residues. Germline V lookup: CDR1 SGHRS, CDR2 YFSETQ. V lost 3 bases, J lost 5 bases, and 7 bases stayed unmatched. CDR3 residues: CASSSDRGRGTEAFF. The CDR3 coding sequence is TGCGCCAGCAGCTCTGACAGGGGGCGAGGTACTGAAGCTTTCTTT.

The chain combines TRBV7-2 with TRBJ1-1; weak D call: TRBD1 (6 bases). V lost 1 base and J 4 bases, leaving 13 bases between the germline ends. Looked up from germline, CDR1 is SGHTA and CDR2 is FQGNSA. The CDR3 is 15 amino acids. CDR3 nucleotide sequence: TGTGCCAGCAGCTTAGATATCACAGGGTCCACTGAAGCTTTCTTT. Its protein is CASSLDITGSTEAFF.

The V and J genes are TRBV6-2 or TRBV6-3 and TRBJ2-3; 9 positions match TRBD2. The CDR3 totals 14 residues. V trimming: 4 bases; J trimming: 10 bases; junction bases outside the gene matches: 9. Germline CDR1 reads MNHEY; CDR2 reads SVGEGT. CDR3 sequence (DNA): TGTGCCAGCAGTTGGCTAGCGGGGCCGGGGGCGCAGTATTTT. It translates to CASSWLAGPGAQYF.

The chain is built from TRBV7-9 and TRBJ2-3, with D perhaps assigned TRBD1 or TRBD2 (6 bases each). CDR1 and CDR2 from the germline V gene are SEHNR and FQNEAQ (reference sequence). This CDR3 has 14 residues. Trimming left V 5 bases short and J 2 bases short, with 11 bases between. In DNA, the CDR3 is TGTGCCAGCAGCAGGGGGGCCACCACAGATACGCAGTATTTT. Amino acids: CASSRGATTDTQYF.

This clone has a single count. V usage is TRBV18 and J usage is TRBJ1-3, with a possible D match to TRBD1 (6 bases). Germline-derived CDR1 and CDR2 are KGHSH and LQKENI. CDR3 length: 15 amino acids. Trimming took 4 bases from V and 0 from J, leaving 10 bases between them. The CDR3 DNA follows: TGTGCCAGCTCACAAGGGGGTAACTCTGGAAACACCATATATTTT. Translation gives CASSQGGNSGNTIYF.

V gene TRBV18 combines with J gene TRBJ1-5; 7 bases fit TRBD1. The CDR3 length is 14 residues. CDR1 is KGHSH, CDR2 LQKENI, per germline. V lost 5 bases to trimming and J lost 5 bases; unmatched junction nucleotides: 6. CDR3 region: CASSAGGMDQPQHF. The CDR3 coding sequence is TGTGCCAGCTCAGCAGGGGGAATGGATCAGCCCCAGCATTTT. The variable domain in full, with the rest retrieved from reference TRBV18 and TRBJ1-5, is NAGVMQNPRHLVRRRGQEARLRCSPMKGHSHVYWYRQLPEEGLKFMVYLQKENIIDESGMPKERFSAEFPKEGPSILRIQQVVRGDSAAYFCASSAGGMDQPQHFGDGTRLSIL.

This clone was counted a few times. V usage is TRBV19 and J usage is TRBJ2-1; D might be TRBD2 (6 bases). The CDR3 sequence is 15 residues long. Germline values: CDR1 LNHDA, CDR2 SQIVND (reference sequence). V was pared by 3 bases and J by 0 bases, with 9 bases between. The CDR3 here is CASSISGSSYNEQFF. CDR3 DNA: TGTGCCAGTAGTATCTCCGGGAGCTCCTACAATGAGCAGTTCTTC.

Only a few counts were recorded for this clone. The CDR3 loop is CASSHGLYNEQFF. The CDR3 coding sequence is TGCGCCAGCAGCCACGGTCTTTACAATGAGCAGTTCTTC. The rearrangement links TRBV4-3 to TRBJ2-1; D call uncertain. The germline CDR1 and CDR2 sequences are LGHNA and YSLEER. The germline V and J ends were trimmed by 3 bases and 4 bases, with 7 bases remaining between them. There are 13 residues in the CDR3.

The chain couples TRBV7-8 to TRBJ1-2; TRBD1 might be the D (5 bases). V lost 5 bases and J lost 0, with 10 bases in between. The germline V gene encodes CDR1 SGHVS and CDR2 FQNEAQ. This CDR3 has 14 amino acids. The CDR3 coding sequence is TGTGCCAGCAGCGGGGGACTGACTAACTATGGCTACACCTTC. Protein: CASSGGLTNYGYTF.